A selection of T cell receptor beta chains follows, all from one sample in a study of cytomegalovirus exposure and HLA in healthy donors. TCRdb keeps only in-frame clones here, not all; method: immunoSEQ multiplex PCR. The sample lists 150,000 to 200,000 clones, over 65% seen once, with 1.4% in the top ten. What was sequenced was PBMCs. These receptor sequences come from a woman under 40 in good health and CMV-seropositive. Both conserved end residues are part of each CDR3. Fields, in order: J gene, D gene, clone size, V gene, CDR3 length, CDR3 protein, CDR3 DNA. A D gene is named only where the DNA matches it firmly. Clone size is stated in some rows and not others, as once, few, many or a class when expanded.

>TRBJ1-1|TRBD1|.|TRBV5-5|15
CASSTPGQGYTEAFF
TGTGCCAGCAGCACACCGGGACAGGGGTACACTGAAGCTTTCTTT
>TRBJ2-2|TRBD1|.|TRBV4-3|17
CASSQDHGTGVYGELFF
TGCGCCAGCAGCCAAGATCACGGGACAGGGGTTTACGGGGAGCTGTTTTTT
>TRBJ1-5|TRBD1|.|TRBV7-9|13
CASSPDRGGPQHF
TGTGCCAGCAGCCCGGACAGGGGAGGGCCCCAGCATTTT
>TRBJ2-5|.|.|TRBV2|15
CASSDLRGGSETQYF
TGTGCCAGCAGTGATTTAAGGGGGGGGTCAGAGACCCAGTACTTC
>TRBJ2-5|.|.|TRBV12-5|13
CASGAQARETQYF
TGTGCTAGTGGGGCACAGGCCCGCGAGACCCAGTACTTC
>TRBJ2-1|.|.|TRBV20-1|11
CSAVPRGEQFF
TGCAGTGCTGTGCCTCGAGGTGAGCAGTTCTTC
>TRBJ1-5|.|.|TRBV7-8|14
CASSLVGANQPQHF
TGTGCCAGCAGCTTAGTTGGAGCAAATCAGCCCCAGCATTTT
>TRBJ2-1|TRBD1|.|TRBV15|15
CATSRPDRGDNEQFF
TGTGCCACCAGCAGGCCCGACAGGGGCGACAATGAGCAGTTCTTC
>TRBJ2-7|.|.|TRBV14|15
CASSQDKRTHYEQYF
TGTGCCAGCAGCCAAGATAAGAGGACACACTACGAGCAGTACTTC
>TRBJ1-2|.|few|TRBV19|13
CATRTPLNYGYTF
TGTGCCACCAGGACACCCTTAAACTATGGCTACACCTTC
>TRBJ2-1|.|once|TRBV5-1|14
CASSSRRGYNEQFF
TGCGCCAGCAGCTCGCGCAGGGGATACAATGAGCAGTTCTTC
>TRBJ2-7|.|.|TRBV6-1|13
CASIRGFTYEQYF
TGTGCCAGCATCAGGGGATTCACCTACGAGCAGTACTTC
>TRBJ1-1|.|.|TRBV11-3|16
CALWGRTPDMNTEAFF
TGTGCCCTCTGGGGGCGGACCCCAGACATGAACACTGAAGCTTTCTTT
>TRBJ2-5|TRBD2|.|TRBV6-5|13
CASSAGLAGRVNF
TGTGCCAGCAGTGCGGGACTAGCGGGAAGGGTAAACTTC
>TRBJ1-2|.|few|TRBV5-1|14
CASSSGTLDYGYTF
TGCGCCAGCAGCAGCGGGACGTTGGACTATGGCTACACCTTC
>TRBJ2-2|.|.|TRBV28|16
CASSPLRGGGTGELFF
TGTGCCAGCAGTCCACTGCGAGGGGGTGGCACCGGGGAGCTGTTTTTT
>TRBJ2-1|TRBD2|.|TRBV5-4|18
CASSPSLAGGPLNNEQFF
TGTGCCAGCAGCCCCTCACTAGCGGGAGGGCCCCTGAACAATGAGCAGTTCTTC
>TRBJ1-2|.|.|TRBV19|13
CASSLGILYGYTF
TGTGCCAGTAGTCTCGGGATTCTCTATGGCTACACCTTC
>TRBJ1-1|TRBD1|.|TRBV19|13
CASRADREVEAFF
TGTGCCAGTAGAGCAGACAGGGAAGTTGAAGCTTTCTTT
>TRBJ2-1|TRBD1|.|TRBV10-1|16
CASSEGTGVGNNEQFF
TGCGCCAGCAGTGAGGGGACAGGGGTCGGGAACAATGAGCAGTTCTTC
>TRBJ1-4|.|.|TRBV14|14
CASSPTGINEKLFF
TGTGCCAGCAGCCCTACAGGGATTAATGAAAAACTGTTTTTT
>TRBJ2-5|.|.|TRBV5-1|14
CASSLKGQGETQYF
TGCGCCAGCAGCTTGAAAGGGCAGGGAGAGACCCAGTACTTC
>TRBJ2-5|TRBD1|.|TRBV19|14
CASARTGEQETQYF
TGTGCCAGTGCCCGTACAGGGGAACAAGAGACCCAGTACTTC
>TRBJ2-3|TRBD2|.|TRBV5-6|16
CASSLDVAGGTDTQYF
TGTGCCAGCAGCTTGGACGTAGCGGGGGGCACAGATACGCAGTATTTT
>TRBJ2-1|.|.|TRBV5-1|15
CASSAGGGSYNEQFF
TGCGCCAGCAGCGCCGGAGGTGGCTCCTACAATGAGCAGTTCTTC
>TRBJ1-4|TRBD1|.|TRBV4-3|14
CASSQAGTGEKLFF
TGCGCCAGCAGCCAGGCCGGGACAGGAGAAAAACTGTTTTTT
>TRBJ2-6|.|.|TRBV5-4|16
CASSHRGGLGANVLTF
TGTGCCAGCAGCCACCGGGGAGGTCTTGGGGCCAACGTCCTGACTTTC
>TRBJ2-7|.|.|TRBV15|16
CATSRGVAEHTYEQYF
TGTGCCACCAGCAGAGGGGTAGCGGAGCACACCTACGAGCAGTACTTC
>TRBJ2-7|TRBD1|.|TRBV7-2|15
CASSPRGQGISEQYF
TGTGCCAGCAGCCCCCGGGGACAGGGGATCTCCGAGCAGTACTTC
>TRBJ2-5|.|.|TRBV15|14
CATSRSRVAETQYF
TGTGCCACCAGCAGAAGCAGGGTGGCGGAGACCCAGTACTTC
>TRBJ2-5|.|.|TRBV5-5|15
CASSLMGAAQETQYF
TGTGCCAGCAGCTTAATGGGAGCGGCCCAAGAGACCCAGTACTTC
>TRBJ1-1|.|.|TRBV5-1|15
CASSLVGGGLTEAFF
TGCGCCAGCAGCTTGGTAGGCGGAGGGCTCACTGAAGCTTTCTTT
>TRBJ2-1|TRBD1|.|TRBV28|15
CASSLPGTGGNEQFF
TGTGCCAGCAGTCTCCCCGGGACAGGGGGGAATGAGCAGTTCTTC
>TRBJ2-1|TRBD2|few|TRBV4-3|18
CASSLAGGTSAFYNEQFF
TGCGCCAGCAGCCTCGCCGGCGGGACTAGCGCTTTCTACAATGAGCAGTTCTTC
>TRBJ2-3|TRBD2|.|TRBV27|18
CASSLTPPAGGHTDTQYF
TGTGCCAGCAGTTTAACCCCCCCTGCGGGAGGACACACAGATACGCAGTATTTT
>TRBJ2-7|.|once|TRBV5-8|13
CASSLAPPYEQYF
TGTGCCAGCAGCTTGGCCCCTCCCTACGAGCAGTACTTC
>TRBJ1-3|.|.|TRBV5-6|15
CASSGRELSGNTIYF
TGTGCCAGCAGCGGCCGGGAGCTCTCTGGAAACACCATATATTTT
>TRBJ2-3|TRBD2|.|TRBV2|15
CASRGRLAVGDTQYF
TGTGCCAGCAGAGGGCGGCTAGCGGTGGGAGATACGCAGTATTTT
>TRBJ1-4|.|.|TRBV2|20
CASSEIWWLIDRPRTEKLFF
TGTGCCAGCAGTGAAATTTGGTGGTTAATTGACAGGCCGAGAACTGAAAAACTGTTTTTT
>TRBJ2-3|.|few|TRBV7-8|15
CASSLADLRTDTQYF
TGTGCCAGCAGCTTAGCAGACTTGAGGACAGATACGCAGTATTTT
>TRBJ1-4|.|once|TRBV5-1|13
CASSPAGHEKLFF
TGCGCCAGCAGCCCTGCGGGACATGAAAAACTGTTTTTT
>TRBJ1-1|.|.|TRBV4-2|15
CASSQEPQLNTEAFF
TGTGCCAGCAGCCAAGAACCACAGCTGAACACTGAAGCTTTCTTT
>TRBJ1-2|TRBD1|.|TRBV6-6|16
CASRAWTGSLGYGYTF
TGTGCCAGCAGGGCCTGGACAGGGTCGTTGGGGTATGGCTACACCTTC